This record looks at one T cell receptor beta chain sequence and its context. Its target is not known. The V end was cut by 4 bases, the J end by 7 bases, with 10 bases between. Germline loops: CDR1 SEHNR, CDR2 FQNEAQ (reference sequence). The CDR3 extends over 12 amino acids. The data belong to a study of cytomegalovirus exposure and HLA in healthy donors. Across the study: The approximately 110 validation repertoires, a later analysis reported, used the same platform as the roughly 700 repertoires from the first cohort.

Libraries were prepared by immunoSEQ multiplex PCR; TCRdb keeps only in-frame clonotypes and omits some of them. The sample holds some 170,000 clones, roughly 89% seen once. General observations from the study: Published work reported that the classifier diagnosed cytomegalovirus status with high specificity and sensitivity.

Donors came from a validation cohort of approximately 110 subjects, distinct from the first 666-subject cohort. The V and J genes are TRBV7-9 and TRBJ1-2; D is perhaps TRBD1 (5 bases). This sequence originates from a woman in her late teens or twenties in good health and CMV-seropositive. Sequenced input: PBMCs. The CDR3 loop reads CASSWGPFGYTF. CDR3 sequence (DNA): TGTGCCAGCAGCTGGGGCCCCTTTGGCTACACCTTC.